The sequence of this T cell receptor (beta chain) was determined in a study of T-cell memory formation after mild COVID-19. The overall study: TCR clusters mostly belonged to single donors.

MiXCR, run by TCRdb on the 5' RACE reads, gives a single entry per CDR3 protein. In the table there are a few hundred thousand distinct CDR3 sequences, 13% to 15% of which are singletons. Ten or more counts support this clonotype. Its antigen is not identified. Whole-study findings and limits: Researchers report contracting CD4+ clones mostly in CM and EM, with CD8+ clones in EMRA. Within pre-infection memory, some responding clones were found, suggesting cross-reactive memory joined. Second-wave clones reaching peak frequency on day 37 lacked confirmed SARS-CoV-2 specificity.

V lost 0 bases to trimming and J lost 2 bases, with 16 bases between them. The germline CDR1 and CDR2 sequences are MNHNY and SVGAGI (reference sequence). The CDR3 consists of 17 residues. Sequenced material: PBMCs or a T cell subset sorted from them (not recorded which). The chain carries TRBV6-6 and TRBJ1-2; D unclear. The sequence was obtained from a man younger than 35 who had mild COVID-19 (a few samples of this study predate the infection). Cell type and time point are not known. The CDR3 bases are TGTGCCAGCAGTTACTCGATTGGCTCAGGAAGCAACTATGGCTACACCTTC. This sequence encodes CASSYSIGSGSNYGYTF.